This entry lists 27 T cell receptor beta chains sequenced from one sample in a study of blood T cells in healthy people across ages. A second about 7 to 12 cycle PCR used barcoded and J-beta primers. TCRdb re-analysed the 5' RACE reads in MiXCR, keeping a single row per CDR3 protein. The table shows about 700,000 distinct CDR3 sequences, with about 30% occurring only once. Sequenced input: blood. The receptors originated from a woman older than 75 in good health.

This clonotype was recorded many times. The rearrangement joins TRBV7-9 to TRBJ2-3, with 9 positions matching TRBD2. Germline V lookup: CDR1 SEHNR, CDR2 FQNEAQ (reference sequence). V shed 5 bases and J 0 bases; nucleotides not matched to a gene: 6. This CDR3 spans 16 amino acids. CDR3 in amino acids: CASSPRLAASTDTQYF. CDR3 bases: TGTGCCAGCAGCCCGCGACTAGCGGCTAGCACAGATACGCAGTATTTT.

This clonotype was picked up a small number of times. This chain uses TRBV28 with TRBJ1-2; possible D gene TRBD1, 5 bases. V lost 8 bases and J 5 bases, leaving 18 bases between the germline ends. The CDR3 contains 14 residues. Germline V gene data show CDR1 as MDHEN and CDR2 as SYDVKM. The CDR3 region has the DNA TGTGCCAGCCGTAGGGGAGGTGCAACATATGGCTACACCTTC. Residues: CASRRGGATYGYTF.

Here the CDR3 DNA reads TGCGCCAGCAGCCCCAGGGCTGTGGATCAGCCCCAGCATTTT. Its protein is CASSPRAVDQPQHF. This sequence joins TRBV5-1 and TRBJ1-5; tentatively, D is TRBD1 (5 bases). V was pared by 4 bases and J by 5 bases, with 13 bases between. CDR1 is SGHRS and CDR2 is YFSETQ in the germline V gene. There are 14 residues in the CDR3.

The rearrangement joins TRBV6-5 to TRBJ2-1; 8 bases fit TRBD2. Per the germline V gene, CDR1 is MNHEY and CDR2 is SVGAGI. This CDR3 comprises 14 residues. The ends lost 7 bases at V and 8 bases at J; junction bases unmatched: 10. CDR3 residues: CASIGAGGYDEQFF. The CDR3 DNA is TGTGCCAGCATAGGGGCGGGGGGATACGATGAGCAGTTCTTC.

This rearrangement joins TRBV6-6 to TRBJ1-1; D is unresolved. Trimming took 2 bases from V and 0 from J, leaving 7 bases between them. This CDR3 comprises 14 residues. Germline values: CDR1 MNHNY, CDR2 SVGAGI (reference sequence). This chain's CDR3 is CASSYKDLNTEAFF. The CDR3 DNA sequence: TGTGCCAGCAGTTACAAAGATCTGAACACTGAAGCTTTCTTT.

The chain recombines TRBV18 with TRBJ2-7, with D perhaps matching TRBD1 (5 bases). The CDR3 runs to 15 residues. V gave up 3 bases and J gave up 0 bases, with 12 bases separating them. Germline loops: CDR1 KGHSH, CDR2 LQKENI. The CDR3 nucleotides are TGTGCCAGCTCACCCGGAGTGGACAACTCCTACGAGCAGTACTTC. Translating gives CASSPGVDNSYEQYF.

The J gene is TRBJ2-1, the V gene TRBV20-1, with a tentative D call TRBD1 (5 bases). This CDR3 is built from 13 residues. The germline V gene encodes CDR1 DFQATT and CDR2 SNEGSKA (reference sequence). V was cut by 3 bases and J by 13 bases, with 19 bases left in between. CDR3 coding DNA: TGCAGTGCTAGTTTAGGCGGACAAGAGACCCAGTTCTTC. Its translation is CSASLGGQETQFF.

Many counts were recorded for this clonotype. This sequence joins TRBV28 and TRBJ2-3; D is undetermined. This CDR3 has 14 residues. V lost 5 bases and J 8 bases, leaving 17 bases between the germline ends. Germline V gives CDR1 MDHEN, CDR2 SYDVKM. CDR3 DNA sequence: TGTGCCAGCAGTCTAGGTCTAGGGTTAAGTACGCAGTATTTT. Its translation: CASSLGLGLSTQYF.

Details on this clonotype: A much larger clonotype is one base distant, so this may be a read error. The V and J genes are TRBV27 and TRBJ1-6; D uncertain. Germline CDR1 reads MNHEY; CDR2 reads SMNVEV (reference sequence). This CDR3 region has 17 residues. The CDR3 DNA sequence: TGTGCCAGCAGTTTACGGACGGGGAGCTCCTATAATCCACCCCTCCACTTT. Its translation is CASSLRTGSSYNPPLHF.

With regard to this clonotype: This may come from a read error, since a much larger clone is one base off. This rearrangement joins TRBV6-6 to TRBJ1-5; D not certain. The CDR3 runs 14 residues. The V end was cut by 2 bases, the J end by 3 bases, with 8 bases between. The germline CDR1 and CDR2 sequences are MNHNY and SVGAGI (reference sequence). The CDR3 loop is CASSYRVDNQPQHF. Written as DNA, the CDR3 is TGTGCCAGCAGTTACAGGGTGGACAATCAGCCCCAGCATTTT.

With respect to this clonotype: A much larger clone differs by one base, so this may be a read error. J is TRBJ2-7 and V is TRBV6-2 or TRBV6-3; possibly TRBD1 or TRBD2 for D (5 bases each). CDR1 is MNHEY and CDR2 is SVGEGT in the germline V gene. The V and J ends lost 6 bases and 3 bases respectively, with 12 bases between them. The CDR3 contains 13 residues. The CDR3 spells CASSRGGCYEQYF. DNA of the CDR3: TGTGCCAGCAGCCGGGGCGGGTGCTACGAGCAGTACTTC.

This clonotype was detected a few times. This chain uses TRBV7-9 with TRBJ1-5; tentatively, D is TRBD1 (5 bases). Trimming stripped 2 bases from V and 1 base from J, with 18 bases between. Germline values: CDR1 SEHNR, CDR2 FQNEAQ (reference sequence). This CDR3 comprises 18 residues. This CDR3 is CASSLSERGFVSNQPQHF. The DNA for the CDR3 is TGTGCCAGCAGCTTATCTGAGCGGGGCTTCGTAAGCAATCAGCCCCAGCATTTT.

This clonotype was seen ten or more times. The chain employs TRBV7-6 and TRBJ2-7; the D is unclear. Germline V CDR1 and CDR2: SGHVS, FNYEAQ. V lost 2 bases and J 4 bases, leaving 9 bases between the germline ends. CDR3 size: 13 residues. The CDR3 loop reads CASSLSPGYEQYF. The CDR3 nucleotides are TGTGCCAGCAGCTTAAGTCCAGGATACGAGCAGTACTTC.

The CDR3 is CASSQVLFYEQYF. The CDR3 coding sequence is TGCGCCAGCAGCCAAGTACTTTTCTACGAGCAGTACTTC. The V call is TRBV4-1, the J call TRBJ2-7, with D hard to call. V gave up 1 base and J gave up 3 bases, with 7 bases separating them. CDR3 length: 13 residues. From germline, CDR1 is MGHRA and CDR2 YSYEKL.

This clonotype has more than one count but fewer than ten. The chain couples TRBV7-8 to TRBJ1-1; D is perhaps TRBD1 (5 bases). Trimming removed 5 bases at V and 3 bases at J, with 28 bases between. The germline V gene encodes CDR1 SGHVS and CDR2 FQNEAQ. The CDR3 is 19 residues long. The CDR3 DNA follows: TGTGCCAGCAGCCGACTAGGAACAGGTCTCCGGGCGGGGGACACTGAAGCTTTCTTT. It codes for CASSRLGTGLRAGDTEAFF.

Of note for this clonotype: The junction does not match germline at one end; this may be a read error. The chain uses TRBV7-3 and TRBJ2-3; 14 bases map to TRBD2. Germline loops: CDR1 SGHTA, CDR2 FQGTGA. The CDR3 length is 17 residues. The CDR3 DNA sequence: TGTACCAGCAGCTCTCTCCGACTAGCGGGGGGGACAGATACGCAGTATTTT. It encodes CTSSSLRLAGGTDTQYF.

This clonotype was seen at least ten times. The rearrangement uses TRBV5-1 and TRBJ1-6, with 7 bases that match TRBD1. This CDR3 spans 19 amino acids. CDR1 is SGHRS, CDR2 YFSETQ, per germline. Unmatched junction bases numbered 9, after V lost 0 bases and J lost 0 bases. CDR3 sequence: CASSLEGTDRSSYNSPLHF. In DNA, the CDR3 is TGCGCCAGCAGCTTGGAAGGGACAGACCGAAGCTCCTATAATTCACCCCTCCACTTT.

V usage is TRBV3-1 and J usage is TRBJ1-1, with 8 nucleotides matching TRBD1. The germline gives CDR1 LGHDT, CDR2 YNNKEL (reference sequence). This CDR3 comprises 14 residues. The V gene end was trimmed by 2 bases and the J gene end by 4 bases; junction bases not matched to a gene: 3. The CDR3 sequence is CASSQQGAATEAFF. The CDR3 DNA reads TGTGCCAGCAGCCAACAGGGGGCGGCCACTGAAGCTTTCTTT.

The chain couples TRBV30 to TRBJ1-5, with D perhaps TRBD1 (5 bases). Germline V gene data show CDR1 as GTSNPN and CDR2 as SVGIG (reference sequence). Trimming stripped 0 bases from V and 0 bases from J, with 18 bases between. The CDR3 has 18 residues. The CDR3 DNA sequence: TGTGCCTGGAGTGTTGGGGGGATTCAAGAGATTAGCAATCAGCCCCAGCATTTT. The encoded protein is CAWSVGGIQEISNQPQHF.

This clonotype was picked up many times. V is TRBV6-5 and J is TRBJ1-2, with 9 bases identical to TRBD1. The CDR3 spans 14 residues. Losses at the gene ends were 6 bases for V and 6 bases for J; bases not matched to a gene: 8. CDR1 is MNHEY, CDR2 SVGAGI, per germline. CDR3 sequence reads: CASSMTGGRHGYTF. CDR3 DNA sequence: TGTGCCAGCAGCATGACAGGGGGGCGGCATGGCTACACCTTC.

This clonotype was seen repeatedly, ten times or more. This chain connects TRBV7-9 to TRBJ1-2; D is possibly TRBD1 (6 bases). V was clipped by 5 bases and J by 8 bases, with 18 bases between them. The CDR3 spans 14 residues. Germline V gene data show CDR1 as SEHNR and CDR2 as FQNEAQ (reference sequence). The DNA for the CDR3 is TGTGCCAGCAGCCACGAAAGCCGGGACAACGGCTACACCTTC. As protein: CASSHESRDNGYTF.

About this clonotype itself: Since a much larger clone is just one base distant, this may be a read error. V and J are TRBV5-1 and TRBJ2-3; D might be TRBD2 (7 bases). CDR3 length: 13 residues. The V end lost 9 bases, the J end lost 3 bases, and 14 bases lay between the germline ends. Per the germline V gene, CDR1 is SGHRS and CDR2 is YFSETQ. The CDR3 is CATRRGATDTQYF. CDR3 DNA: TGCGCCACCAGACGGGGGGCAACAGATACGCAGTATTTT.

This clonotype was found a few times. The junction differs from germline at one of its ends, possibly a read error. The V call is TRBV7-2, the J call TRBJ2-1; TRBD2 matches 10 bases. The germline CDR1 and CDR2 sequences are SGHTA and FQGNSA. This CDR3 is 19 amino acids long. CDR3 amino acids: CASSHRLAGASSSYDEQFF. The DNA for the CDR3 is TGTGCCAGCAGCCACCGTCTAGCGGGGGCATCAAGCTCCTACGATGAGCAGTTCTTC.

This clonotype has only a few counts. A much larger clone differs from this one at a single base, so this may be a read error. The J gene is TRBJ2-7, the V gene TRBV6-5, with TRBD2 as a possible D gene (6 bases). V dropped 5 bases and J dropped 5 bases, with 19 bases sitting between them. This CDR3 comprises 15 residues. Germline V gives CDR1 MNHEY, CDR2 SVGAGI. CDR3 in DNA: TGTGCCAGCAGTCCCAGGTGGGCGGGAAACAACGAGCAGTACTTC. Its translation: CASSPRWAGNNEQYF.

The count of this clonotype is one. The rearrangement links TRBV5-5 to TRBJ2-5; TRBD1 matches at 10 bases. V shed 2 bases and J 4 bases; nucleotides not matched to a gene: 11. Germline loops: CDR1 SGHKS, CDR2 YYEKEE (reference sequence). The CDR3 extends over 17 amino acids. This chain's CDR3 is CASSFFGGTGDRETQYF. DNA for the CDR3: TGTGCCAGCAGCTTCTTTGGCGGGACAGGGGACCGAGAGACCCAGTACTTC.

This clonotype was found many times. The rearrangement links TRBV6-1 to TRBJ1-2; a possible D gene is TRBD1 (6 bases). Trimming shortened V by 7 bases and J by 0 bases, and 12 bases separated the two germline ends. CDR3 length: 14 amino acids. CDR1 and CDR2 from the germline V gene are MNHNS and SASEGT. The DNA of the CDR3 is TGTGCCAGCAAGGACGGACAGACTAACTATGGCTACACCTTC. Amino acids: CASKDGQTNYGYTF.

V gene TRBV30 combines with J gene TRBJ2-7; TRBD1 is a possible D gene (6 bases). CDR1 and CDR2 from the germline V gene are GTSNPN and SVGIG (reference sequence). The CDR3 length is 12 residues. V lost 3 bases and J lost 7, with 13 bases in between. CDR3 in DNA: TGTGCCTGGAGCGAACAGGGCCTAGAGCAGTACTTC. This translates into CAWSEQGLEQYF.